This T cell receptor beta chain was identified in a study of blood T cell repertoires in COVID-19. Study in general: The samples span acute and convalescent COVID-19 from the United States, Italy and Spain. PBMCs, B-cell-depleted T cells, or T cells were the source of the cDNA or gDNA that made up the material.

Remarks on this clone: A junction boundary mismatches the germline segment, possibly from a read error.

Authors' data handling: Amplification of reference gene primers was used by the study to estimate nucleated cell counts. The method was immunoSEQ multiplex PCR; TCRdb's version includes in-frame clones alone and lacks a portion of them. V, J and clone size are taken as reported in that table, and D and trimming were inferred from the DNA itself. The table has roughly 170,000 clones, about 87% seen once. CDR1 and CDR2 from the germline V gene are SNHLY and FYNNEI. The CDR3 runs to 14 residues. The chain uses TRBV2 and TRBJ2-1; D is perhaps TRBD1 (6 bases). The clonotype comes from a man in his sixties with acute or convalescent COVID-19. The sequencing input was peripheral blood. The CDR3 DNA follows: TGTGCCAGCAGGAACAGGGCCTCCCACAATGAGCAGTTCTTC. This codes for CASRNRASHNEQFF.